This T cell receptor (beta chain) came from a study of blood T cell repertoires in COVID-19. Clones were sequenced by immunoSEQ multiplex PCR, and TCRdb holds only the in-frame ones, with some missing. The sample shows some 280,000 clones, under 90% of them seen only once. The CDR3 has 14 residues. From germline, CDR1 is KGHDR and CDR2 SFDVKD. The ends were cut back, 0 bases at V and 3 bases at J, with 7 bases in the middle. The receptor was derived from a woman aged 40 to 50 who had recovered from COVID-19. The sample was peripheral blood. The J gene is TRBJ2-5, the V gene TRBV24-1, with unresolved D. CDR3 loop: CATSDLAGEETQYF. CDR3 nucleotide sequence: TGTGCCACCAGTGATTTGGCCGGAGAAGAGACCCAGTACTTC.